These 10 T cell receptor beta chains came from one sample sequenced in a study of Ad26.COV2.S vaccination and SARS-CoV-2 variants. Produced via immunoSEQ multiplex PCR; TCRdb's table is partial and in-frame only. The sample gives hundreds of thousands of clones, 80% to 95% of which show up once; 12% is in the top ten. Treatment here: some 20 received Ad26.COV2.S at low or high dose, single or two shots; about 5 received placebo; per-sample allocation not given. Vaccine and placebo recipients were sampled on day 63 after the first injection. The sample was peripheral blood, taken in a trial of Ad26.COV2.S vaccine versus placebo. Every receptor here comes from a person aged 18-65 years who received the Ad26.COV2.S COVID-19 vaccine or a placebo.

Concerning this clone: Within the sample, other DNA sequences also encode this same CDR3. The chain recombines TRBV12-3 or TRBV12-4 with TRBJ1-1; D uncertain. The germline V and J ends were trimmed by 3 bases and 2 bases, with 4 bases remaining between them. The CDR3 is made up of 12 amino acids. CDR3 region: CASSFANTEAFF. In nucleotides, the CDR3 is TGTGCCAGCAGTTTTGCCAACACTGAAGCTTTCTTT.

The chain has TRBV11-2 and TRBJ2-5; the D call may be TRBD1 or TRBD2 (5 bases each). Deletions cut 1 base from V and 4 bases from J, with 13 bases between. CDR1 is SGHAT, CDR2 FQNNGV, per germline. The CDR3 contains 15 residues. This CDR3 reads CASSLARGLGETQYF. CDR3 coding DNA: TGTGCCAGCAGCTTAGCCCGGGGCCTGGGAGAGACCCAGTACTTC. The variable domain in full, completed from reference TRBV11-2 and TRBJ2-5, reads EAGVAQSPRYKIIEKRQSVAFWCNPISGHATLYWYQQILGQGPKLLIQFQNNGVVDDSQLPKDRFSAERLKGVDSTLKIQPAKLEDSAVYLCASSLARGLGETQYFGPGTRLLVL.

The chain combines TRBV5-4 with TRBJ2-2; the D is unclear. Per germline, CDR1 SGHNT and CDR2 YYREEE (reference sequence). Trimming cost V 0 bases and J 4 bases, with 10 bases left between them. The CDR3 is 15 amino acids. CDR3 loop: CASSLVGRTTGELFF. The CDR3 coding sequence is TGTGCCAGCAGCTTGGTTGGCAGAACCACCGGGGAGCTGTTTTTT.

V gene TRBV15 combines with J gene TRBJ2-2, with D possibly matching TRBD2 (5 bases). This CDR3 region has 15 residues. V gave up 5 bases and J gave up 4 bases, with 14 bases separating them. The V gene's germline CDR1 is LNHNV and CDR2 YYDKDF (reference sequence). CDR3 nucleotides: TGTGCCACCAGCCTTTTACTAGTTCGCACCGGGGAGCTGTTTTTT. This gives the protein CATSLLLVRTGELFF.

This clone was seen a single time. The V gene is TRBV6-5, the J gene TRBJ1-1, with D perhaps matching TRBD1 (5 bases). The CDR3 runs to 15 residues. Germline values: CDR1 MNHEY, CDR2 SVGAGI. The ends were cut back, 4 bases at V and 0 bases at J, with 12 bases in the middle. This chain's CDR3 is CASSSKGRLNTEAFF. CDR3 sequence (DNA): TGTGCCAGCAGTTCGAAGGGACGTCTGAACACTGAAGCTTTCTTT.

V usage is TRBV30 and J usage is TRBJ1-1, with D maybe TRBD1 (6 bases). V shed 8 bases and J shed 4 bases, with 14 bases lying between them. CDR3 size: 12 residues. Germline lookup yields CDR1 GTSNPN and CDR2 SVGIG (reference sequence). The CDR3: CAREQGGTEAFF. The DNA of the CDR3 is TGTGCCCGAGAACAGGGAGGCACTGAAGCTTTCTTT.

The J gene is TRBJ1-1, the V gene TRBV10-2, with a weak D call TRBD1 (5 bases). In germline, CDR1 is WSHSY, CDR2 SAAADI. This CDR3 region has 15 residues. V was cut by 6 bases and J by 5 bases, with 19 bases left in between. The CDR3 sequence: CASRMMTESGTEAFF. As DNA, the CDR3 is TGCGCCAGCAGGATGATGACAGAGAGTGGGACTGAAGCTTTCTTT.

The chain joins TRBV25-1 to TRBJ2-5; D may be TRBD2 (5 bases). V lost 4 bases and J lost 4, with 10 bases in between. This CDR3 is 13 amino acids long. Per germline, CDR1 MGHDK and CDR2 SYGVNS. CDR3 protein: CASSGPRGETQYF. DNA for the CDR3: TGTGCCAGCAGTGGCCCCCGGGGAGAGACCCAGTACTTC. Complete variable domain (other parts from reference TRBV25-1 and TRBJ2-5): EADIYQTPRYLVIGTGKKITLECSQTMGHDKMYWYQQDPGMELHLIHYSYGVNSTEKGDLSSESTVSRIRTEHFPLTLESARPSHTSQYLCASSGPRGETQYFGPGTRLLVL.

The chain is built from TRBV9 and TRBJ1-5; 8 nucleotides align to TRBD1. CDR1 and CDR2 from the germline V gene are SGDLS and YYNGEE. V shed 0 bases, J shed 5 bases, and the junction held 4 bases outside the gene matches. The CDR3 totals 15 residues. In nucleotides, the CDR3 is TGTGCCAGCAGCGTAGGACAGGGGTTGGATCAGCCCCAGCATTTT. This codes for CASSVGQGLDQPQHF.

This rearrangement joins TRBV27 to TRBJ2-7; 11 bases are shared with TRBD2. Germline CDR1 and CDR2: MNHEY and SMNVEV (reference sequence). This CDR3 is 14 amino acids long. V was clipped by 3 bases and J by 3 bases; unmatched bases: 1. CDR3 protein: CASSFGLAGYEQYF. The CDR3 DNA follows: TGTGCCAGCAGTTTTGGACTAGCGGGCTACGAGCAGTACTTC.